Below are 7 T cell receptor beta chains sequenced from a single sample in a study of T cells in tumors after PD-1 blockade. Sequencing was performed with immunoSEQ multiplex PCR; in TCRdb, only in-frame clones are kept and a portion is missing. The data show tens of thousands of clones, with 78% seen just once and 20% to 30% held by the top ten. The sample was PBMCs, taken before anti-PD-1 treatment. Source of these receptors: a human donor with basal cell carcinoma.

This rearrangement joins TRBV28 to TRBJ1-6, with D unresolved. The V and J ends lost 6 bases and 2 bases respectively, with 11 bases between them. This CDR3 is built from 15 residues. Germline V gene lookup returns CDR1 MDHEN and CDR2 SYDVKM. CDR3 sequence reads: CASSVGQTYNSPLHF. The CDR3 DNA reads TGTGCCAGCAGCGTAGGGCAGACCTATAATTCACCCCTCCACTTT.

The genes are TRBV27 and TRBJ2-1, with 11 bases lining up with TRBD1. There are 15 residues in the CDR3. The germline V gene encodes CDR1 MNHEY and CDR2 SMNVEV (reference sequence). V lost 4 bases and J lost 8; bases outside the gene matches: 7. CDR3 coding DNA: TGTGCCAGCAGTTCAGCGGGACAGGGGGTTTATGAGCAGTTCTTC. Protein sequence: CASSSAGQGVYEQFF.

This clone was observed a handful of times. This chain's CDR3 is CASSFYRGPNEKLFF. For the CDR3, the DNA is TGTGCCAGCAGCTTCTACAGGGGACCCAATGAAAAACTGTTTTTT. The V gene is TRBV7-2, the J gene TRBJ1-4; 7 nucleotides match TRBD1. Trimming at V came to 3 bases and at J to 5 bases, leaving 6 bases not matched to a gene. This CDR3 is built from 15 residues. Germline CDR1 is SGHTA and CDR2 is FQGNSA.

This chain uses TRBV29-1 with TRBJ2-3, with 12 bases lining up with TRBD1. V shed 7 bases and J 6 bases; nucleotides not matched to a gene: 8. This CDR3 contains 14 residues. Germline CDR1 reads SQVTM; CDR2 reads ANQGSEA. The DNA for the CDR3 is TGCAGCGCCAGGGGACAGGGGGCGCCCGATACGCAGTATTTT. Translation: CSARGQGAPDTQYF.

This sequence joins TRBV4-2 and TRBJ2-3; 10 nucleotides match TRBD2. With 0 bases clipped from V and 0 bases from J, the junction kept 9 bases outside the gene matches. CDR1 and CDR2 from the germline V gene are LGHNA and YNFKEQ. The CDR3 consists of 19 residues. Written as DNA, the CDR3 is TGTGCCAGCAGCCAAGAGGTGAGCGGGGGGGCCGCGAGCACAGATACGCAGTATTTT. This codes for CASSQEVSGGAASTDTQYF.

The V call is TRBV27, the J call TRBJ1-1; the D is unclear. The CDR3 totals 14 residues. Germline CDR1 MNHEY, CDR2 SMNVEV (reference sequence). V lost 3 bases, J lost 3 bases, and 11 bases lay in between. This CDR3 is CASSLRLADTEAFF. DNA for the CDR3: TGTGCCAGCAGTTTGCGCCTCGCGGACACTGAAGCTTTCTTT.

The chain joins TRBV6-5 to TRBJ1-1, with a tentative D call TRBD1 (5 bases). The germline V and J ends were trimmed by 8 bases and 7 bases, with 14 bases remaining between them. The CDR3 is 12 residues long. Germline CDR1 and CDR2: MNHEY and SVGAGI. For the CDR3, the DNA is TGTGCCAGCGGGGCGCGTCGCTATGAAGCTTTCTTT. This encodes CASGARRYEAFF.